Below, 22 T cell receptor beta chains from the same sample are listed, as sequenced in a study of OX40 agonist ivuxolimab in advanced cancers. Sequencing used immunoSEQ multiplex PCR; TCRdb keeps in-frame clones, though not all of them. The sample carries approximately 22,000 clones, roughly 82% recorded once. The sample consisted of CD4+ or CD8+ T cells sorted from blood, taken in a trial of the OX40 agonist ivuxolimab. These receptors all come from an adult with an advanced solid tumor such as melanoma, head and neck, liver or kidney cancer.

This clone was seen only a few times. This rearrangement joins TRBV25-1 to TRBJ2-5; TRBD2 matches at 9 bases. Germline V gives CDR1 MGHDK, CDR2 SYGVNS. The CDR3 has 17 residues. With 6 bases clipped from V and 5 bases from J, the junction kept 16 bases outside the gene matches. The CDR3 coding sequence is TGTGCCAGCAGCGGAAGGACTAGCGCTGAGACCAGGGAGACCCAGTACTTC. Its translation is CASSGRTSAETRETQYF.

This rearrangement joins TRBV5-6 to TRBJ2-7; 8 bases agree with TRBD2. The V gene end was trimmed by 0 bases and the J gene end by 3 bases; junction bases not matched to a gene: 11. Germline CDR1 is SGHDT and CDR2 is YYEEEE. CDR3 length equals 17 residues. CDR3 sequence reads: CASSLAAASGLNYEQYF. The CDR3 region has the DNA TGTGCCAGCAGCTTGGCAGCCGCTAGCGGGCTCAACTACGAGCAGTACTTC.

The rearrangement links TRBV6-1 to TRBJ2-2; D possibly uses TRBD1 or TRBD2 (6 bases each). V was trimmed by 3 bases and J by 5 bases, leaving 19 bases between them. This CDR3 comprises 17 residues. CDR1 and CDR2 from the germline V gene are MNHNS and SASEGT. CDR3 nucleotides: TGTGCCAGCAGTGATGTACAGGGCGGAGGGGGGACCGGGGAGCTGTTTTTT. Amino acid sequence: CASSDVQGGGGTGELFF.

The chain is built from TRBV7-9 and TRBJ2-3, with a possible D match to TRBD1 (6 bases). The V gene's germline CDR1 is SEHNR and CDR2 FQNEAQ (reference sequence). The CDR3 extends over 15 amino acids. V was cut by 4 bases and J by 5 bases, with 16 bases left in between. In DNA, the CDR3 is TGTGCCAGCAGCTCCTCAGGGGTGGCAGTAGATACGCAGTATTTT. It translates to CASSSSGVAVDTQYF.

The V gene is TRBV30, the J gene TRBJ2-2; D gene uncertain. The CDR3 has 10 residues. V was pared by 8 bases and J by 5 bases, with 6 bases between. The germline V gene encodes CDR1 GTSNPN and CDR2 SVGIG (reference sequence). The CDR3 loop reads CALRTGELFF. The CDR3 bases are TGTGCCCTAAGGACCGGGGAGCTGTTTTTT.

The CDR3 nucleotides read TGTGCCAGCAGCTCGGGACCGCTAAACAGCAATGAGCAGTTCTTC. Residues: CASSSGPLNSNEQFF. V and J are TRBV5-4 and TRBJ2-1; TRBD1 or TRBD2 may be the D gene (5 bases each). The CDR3 extends over 15 amino acids. Germline CDR1 is SGHNT and CDR2 is YYREEE (reference sequence). Trimming cost V 3 bases and J 6 bases, with 16 bases left between them.

The chain uses TRBV10-3 and TRBJ2-2; no reliable D call. The germline V and J ends were trimmed by 8 bases and 1 base, with 2 bases remaining between them. Germline V gene lookup returns CDR1 ENHRY and CDR2 SYGVKD. The CDR3 is 11 residues long. CDR3 DNA sequence: TGTGCCATCGAGAACACCGGGGAGCTGTTTTTT. Its translation is CAIENTGELFF.

The J gene is TRBJ2-1, the V gene TRBV18, with D perhaps TRBD1 or TRBD2 (5 bases each). The germline CDR1 and CDR2 sequences are KGHSH and LQKENI. The CDR3 is made up of 15 amino acids. V shed 3 bases and J shed 1 base, with 10 bases lying between them. CDR3 nucleotide sequence: TGTGCCAGCTCACCGTGGGACGGATCCTACAATGAGCAGTTCTTC. Translating gives CASSPWDGSYNEQFF.

The rearrangement uses TRBV5-1 and TRBJ2-2, with 15 bases aligning to TRBD2. Germline CDR1 is SGHRS and CDR2 is YFSETQ. Trimming took 5 bases from V and 4 from J; bases not matched to a gene: 6. The CDR3 has 17 residues. CDR3 bases: TGCGCCAGCAGTTGGACTAGCGGGAGGGCGGGCACCGGGGAGCTGTTTTTT. It specifies CASSWTSGRAGTGELFF.

The rearrangement uses TRBV6-5 and TRBJ2-2, with D unclear. The length of the CDR3 is 16 residues. CDR1 and CDR2 from the germline V gene are MNHEY and SVGAGI. Between the trimmed V and J ends, which lost 0 bases and 0 bases, there was a span of 8 bases. The CDR3 nucleotides are TGTGCCAGCAGTTACTCTTCCGGAGCGAACACCGGGGAGCTGTTTTTT. Translation gives CASSYSSGANTGELFF.

The chain has TRBV5-6 and TRBJ1-5; D not certain. Germline lookup yields CDR1 SGHDT and CDR2 YYEEEE. Trimming shortened V by 4 bases and J by 7 bases, and 12 bases separated the two germline ends. The CDR3 contains 13 residues. CDR3 amino acids: CASSILARQPQHF. The CDR3 bases are TGTGCCAGCAGCATCTTAGCTCGCCAGCCCCAGCATTTT.

This chain uses TRBV30 with TRBJ2-2, with TRBD2 identical over 7 bases. The CDR3 is made up of 15 amino acids. V shed 3 bases, J shed 2 bases, and the junction held 6 bases outside the gene matches. Germline V gene sequence: CDR1 GTSNPN, CDR2 SVGIG (reference sequence). DNA of the CDR3: TGTGCCTGGAGGCCCAGCGGGGTCAACACCGGGGAGCTGTTTTTT. This gives the protein CAWRPSGVNTGELFF.

This clone was detected only a few times. The CDR3 DNA reads TGCGCCAGCAGCCAAACCCCCAAAGCTCTGGACACAGATACGCAGTATTTT. Translation gives CASSQTPKALDTDTQYF. The chain uses TRBV4-1 and TRBJ2-3; D gene unclear. Deletions cut 2 bases from V and 2 bases from J, with 17 bases between. Per germline, CDR1 MGHRA and CDR2 YSYEKL. The CDR3 is 17 residues long.

This chain connects TRBV9 to TRBJ1-2; D uncertain. The V and J ends lost 3 bases and 7 bases respectively, with 22 bases between them. Germline V gene lookup returns CDR1 SGDLS and CDR2 YYNGEE. The CDR3 is 16 amino acids. This CDR3 is CASSDGVVWSGAGYTF. The CDR3 DNA sequence: TGTGCCAGCAGCGATGGGGTAGTATGGAGCGGAGCTGGCTACACCTTC.

This chain joins TRBV4-1 and TRBJ2-1; D unresolved. V shed 3 bases and J shed 0 bases, with 15 bases lying between them. Germline CDR1 is MGHRA and CDR2 is YSYEKL. CDR3 size: 17 residues. The CDR3 loop reads CASSHVPTRSSYNEQFF. The CDR3 DNA reads TGCGCCAGCAGCCACGTCCCCACCCGCTCCTCCTACAATGAGCAGTTCTTC.

This clone was counted only a few times. The V gene is TRBV7-9, the J gene TRBJ2-2; 7 bases fit TRBD1. This CDR3 contains 16 residues. Germline assignment: CDR1 SEHNR and CDR2 FQNEAQ (reference sequence). The V gene end was trimmed by 6 bases and the J gene end by 6 bases; junction bases not matched to a gene: 13. CDR3 sequence: CASRPPGGSVSGELFF. CDR3 DNA: TGTGCCAGCAGACCACCAGGGGGTAGCGTATCCGGGGAGCTGTTTTTT.

Points on this clone: The same CDR3 is also encoded by other DNA sequences in this sample. This rearrangement joins TRBV19 to TRBJ2-7; 11 bases are shared with TRBD2. V lost 3 bases to trimming and J lost 4 bases; unmatched junction nucleotides: 5. CDR1 is LNHDA and CDR2 is SQIVND in the germline V gene (reference sequence). The CDR3 is 15 residues long. The CDR3 loop reads CASSIFLAGGYEQYF. The CDR3 DNA sequence: TGTGCCAGTAGTATCTTCCTAGCGGGAGGATACGAGCAGTACTTC.

This rearrangement joins TRBV7-9 to TRBJ2-7; 11 positions match TRBD1. The CDR3 is made up of 17 amino acids. Trimming took 0 bases from V and 1 from J; bases not matched to a gene: 5. Germline CDR1 and CDR2: SEHNR and FQNEAQ (reference sequence). CDR3 coding DNA: TGTGCCAGCAGCTTAGCGCGGGGGACAGGGGGTTCCTACGAGCAGTACTTC. Translation gives CASSLARGTGGSYEQYF.

The chain has TRBV5-6 and TRBJ1-5, with D possibly matching TRBD1 (5 bases). CDR3 length: 15 residues. Germline lookup yields CDR1 SGHDT and CDR2 YYEEEE. V gave up 3 bases and J gave up 4 bases, with 14 bases separating them. The CDR3 nucleotides read TGTGCCAGCAGCTGGTGGGGGTCTGGAAATCAGCCCCAGCATTTT. This codes for CASSWWGSGNQPQHF.

This chain links TRBV9 with TRBJ2-3, with 7 bases lining up with TRBD2. The CDR3 extends over 14 amino acids. Trimming at V came to 4 bases and at J to 4 bases, leaving 6 bases not matched to a gene. Germline CDR1 SGDLS, CDR2 YYNGEE. CDR3 sequence: CASSPFAGADTQYF. The CDR3 DNA follows: TGTGCCAGCAGCCCCTTCGCGGGGGCAGATACGCAGTATTTT.

The rearrangement links TRBV6-5 to TRBJ2-7; D gene uncertain. Germline CDR1 and CDR2: MNHEY and SVGAGI. V was trimmed by 4 bases and J by 4 bases, leaving 14 bases between them. This CDR3 comprises 14 residues. The CDR3 sequence is CASSSGLRKYEQYF. Written as DNA, the CDR3 is TGTGCCAGCAGTTCTGGTTTACGGAAGTACGAGCAGTACTTC.

The chain combines TRBV9 with TRBJ2-3; D might be TRBD2 (6 bases). Trimming took off 3 bases at V and 1 base at J, with 9 bases between the two ends. The CDR3 length is 14 residues. Looked up from germline, CDR1 is SGDLS and CDR2 is YYNGEE. CDR3 amino acids: CASSGGDGTDTQYF. DNA for the CDR3: TGTGCCAGCAGCGGGGGGGATGGCACAGATACGCAGTATTTT.